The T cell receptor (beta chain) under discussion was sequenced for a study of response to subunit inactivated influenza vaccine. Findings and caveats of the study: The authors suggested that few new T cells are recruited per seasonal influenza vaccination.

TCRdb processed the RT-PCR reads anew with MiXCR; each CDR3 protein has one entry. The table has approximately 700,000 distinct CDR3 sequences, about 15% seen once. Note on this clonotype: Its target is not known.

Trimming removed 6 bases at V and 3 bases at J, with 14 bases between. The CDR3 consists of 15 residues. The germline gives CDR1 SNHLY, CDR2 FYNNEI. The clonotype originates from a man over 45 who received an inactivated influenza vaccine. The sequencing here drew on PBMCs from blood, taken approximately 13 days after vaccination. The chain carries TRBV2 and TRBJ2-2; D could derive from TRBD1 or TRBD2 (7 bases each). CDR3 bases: TGTGCCAGCAGGCGGGGGACAGCCTACACCGGGGAGCTGTTTTTT. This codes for CASRRGTAYTGELFF.